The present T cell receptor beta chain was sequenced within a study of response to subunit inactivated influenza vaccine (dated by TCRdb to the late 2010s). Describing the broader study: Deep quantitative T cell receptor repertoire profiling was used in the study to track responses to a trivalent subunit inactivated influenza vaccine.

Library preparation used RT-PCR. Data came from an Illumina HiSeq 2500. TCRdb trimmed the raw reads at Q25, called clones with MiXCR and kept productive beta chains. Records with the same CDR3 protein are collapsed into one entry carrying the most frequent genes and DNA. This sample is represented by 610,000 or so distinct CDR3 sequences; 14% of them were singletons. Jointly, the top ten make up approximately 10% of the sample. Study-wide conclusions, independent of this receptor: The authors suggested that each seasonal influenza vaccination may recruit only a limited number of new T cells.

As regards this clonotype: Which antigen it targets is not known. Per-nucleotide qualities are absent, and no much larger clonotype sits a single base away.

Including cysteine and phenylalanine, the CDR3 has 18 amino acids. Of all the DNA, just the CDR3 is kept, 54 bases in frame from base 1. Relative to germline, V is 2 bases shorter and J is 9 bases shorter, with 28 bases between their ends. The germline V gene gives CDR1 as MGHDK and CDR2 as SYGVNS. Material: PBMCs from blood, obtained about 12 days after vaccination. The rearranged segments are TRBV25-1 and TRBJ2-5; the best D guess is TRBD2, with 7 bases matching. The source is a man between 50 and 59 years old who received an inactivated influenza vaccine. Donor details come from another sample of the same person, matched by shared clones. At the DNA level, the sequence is TGTGCCAGCAGTGAAGCGGGGGTTTTTGCAGGACAGCCAAGGGCCCAGTACTTC. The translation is CASSEAGVFAGQPRAQYF.